This T cell receptor beta chain is from a study of T-cell memory formation after mild COVID-19. Overall study context: Among the donors, TCR clusters were largely specific to each donor.

MiXCR, applied by TCRdb to the 5' RACE reads, yields one record per CDR3 protein. The data hold 380,000 or so distinct CDR3 sequences, with 13% to 15% observed a single time. CDR3 size: 15 residues. Trimming took 1 base from V and 4 from J, leaving 12 bases between them. Per germline, CDR1 LGHNA and CDR2 YSLEER. The sequence was collected from a man in his late teens or twenties who had mild COVID-19 (a few samples of this study predate the infection). Cell type and time point are not known. The chain joins TRBV4-3 to TRBJ2-3, with TRBD2 as a possible D gene (7 bases). Sequenced: PBMCs or a T cell subset sorted from them (not recorded which). DNA for the CDR3: TGCGCCAGCAGCCAAGCCGGAGGGGGGGCAGATACGCAGTATTTT. Its protein is CASSQAGGGADTQYF.